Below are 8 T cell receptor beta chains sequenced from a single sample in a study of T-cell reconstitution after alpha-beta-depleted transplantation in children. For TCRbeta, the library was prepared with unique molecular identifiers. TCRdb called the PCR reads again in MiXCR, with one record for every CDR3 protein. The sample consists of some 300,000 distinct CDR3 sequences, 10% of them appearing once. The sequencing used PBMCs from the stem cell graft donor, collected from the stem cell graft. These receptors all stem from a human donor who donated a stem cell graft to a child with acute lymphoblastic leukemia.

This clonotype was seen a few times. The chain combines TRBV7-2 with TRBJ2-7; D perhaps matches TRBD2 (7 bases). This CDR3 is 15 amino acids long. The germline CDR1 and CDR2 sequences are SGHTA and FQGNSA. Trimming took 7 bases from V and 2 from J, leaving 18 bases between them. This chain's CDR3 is CASKPGGLDPYEQYF. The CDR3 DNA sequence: TGTGCCAGCAAACCCGGGGGGCTAGATCCCTACGAGCAGTACTTC.

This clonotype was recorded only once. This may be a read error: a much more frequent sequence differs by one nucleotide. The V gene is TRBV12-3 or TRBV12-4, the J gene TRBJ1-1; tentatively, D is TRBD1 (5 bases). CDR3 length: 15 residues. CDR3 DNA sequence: TGTGCCGGCAGTTTAGCGAGCAGGGAAGAAACTGAAGCTTTCTTT. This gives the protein CAGSLASREETEAFF.

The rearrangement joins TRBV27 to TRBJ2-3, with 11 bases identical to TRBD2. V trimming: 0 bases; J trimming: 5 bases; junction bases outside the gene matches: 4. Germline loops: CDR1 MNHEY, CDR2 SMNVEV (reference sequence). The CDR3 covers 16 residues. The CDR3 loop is CASSLSPLAGGDTQYF. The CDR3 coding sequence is TGTGCCAGCAGTTTATCCCCGCTAGCGGGGGGAGATACGCAGTATTTT.

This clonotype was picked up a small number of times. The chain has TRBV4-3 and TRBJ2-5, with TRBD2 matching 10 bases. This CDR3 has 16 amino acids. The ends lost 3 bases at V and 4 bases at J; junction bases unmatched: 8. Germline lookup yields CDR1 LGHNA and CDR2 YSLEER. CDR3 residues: CASSHMSGRGVETQYF. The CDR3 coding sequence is TGCGCCAGCAGCCATATGAGCGGGAGGGGCGTAGAGACCCAGTACTTC.

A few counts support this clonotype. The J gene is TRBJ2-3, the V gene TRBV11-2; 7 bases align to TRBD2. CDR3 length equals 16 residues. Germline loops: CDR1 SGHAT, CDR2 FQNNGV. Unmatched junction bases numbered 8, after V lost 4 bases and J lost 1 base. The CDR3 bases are TGTGCCAGCAGCTACCGACTAGCAGCTCGCACAGATACGCAGTATTTT. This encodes CASSYRLAARTDTQYF.

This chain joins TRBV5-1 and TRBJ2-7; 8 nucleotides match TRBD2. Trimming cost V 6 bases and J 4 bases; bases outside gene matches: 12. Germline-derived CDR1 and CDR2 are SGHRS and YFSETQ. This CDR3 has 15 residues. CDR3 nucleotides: TGCGCCAGCAACCAAGCGGGAGACGGAGCATACGAGCAGTACTTC. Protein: CASNQAGDGAYEQYF. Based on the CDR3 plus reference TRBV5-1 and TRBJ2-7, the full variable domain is KAGVTQTPRYLIKTRGQQVTLSCSPISGHRSVSWYQQTPGQGLQFLFEYFSETQRNKGNFPGRFSGRQFSNSRSEMNVSTLELGDSALYLCASNQAGDGAYEQYFGPGTRLTVT.

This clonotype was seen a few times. The CDR3: CSARGQAFSYEQYF. Written as DNA, the CDR3 is TGCAGTGCTAGGGGGCAAGCATTCTCCTACGAGCAGTACTTC. This chain uses TRBV20-1 with TRBJ2-7; TRBD1 is a possible D gene (5 bases). The CDR3 totals 14 residues. V was pared by 3 bases and J by 0 bases, with 12 bases between. CDR1 DFQATT and CDR2 SNEGSKA come from the germline V gene (reference sequence).

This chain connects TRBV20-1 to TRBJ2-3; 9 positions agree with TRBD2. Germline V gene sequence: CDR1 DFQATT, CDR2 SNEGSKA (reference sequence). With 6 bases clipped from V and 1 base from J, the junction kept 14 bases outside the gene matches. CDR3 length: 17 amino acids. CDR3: CSAPSGAGGTGTDTQYF. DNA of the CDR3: TGCAGTGCCCCATCGGGGGCGGGAGGGACGGGCACAGATACGCAGTATTTT.